This TCR beta chain was captured by sequencing in a study of shared T cell receptors in the human thymus. CDR1 and CDR2 (germline): SGHRS, YFSETQ. The V gene lost 2 bases and the J gene lost 6 bases, with 7 bases spanning the gap. The CDR3 is 12 residues long. Remarks on this clone: The same CDR3 is also encoded by other DNA sequences in this sample.

Method: immunoSEQ multiplex PCR; TCRdb's copy keeps in-frame clones and lacks some. The sample has under 850,000 clones; approximately 90% are singletons. These same records also appear under a second study, on human thymus T cells.

This chain joins TRBV5-1 and TRBJ2-3; tentatively, D is TRBD1 (6 bases). Sequencing input: thymocytes. This clonotype was obtained from a boy under two years old with a congenital heart defect. The chain's CDR3 is CASSLGGDTQYF. As DNA, the CDR3 is TGCGCCAGCAGCTTAGGGGGTGATACGCAGTATTTT.